This T cell receptor beta chain was documented in a study of a mutant IDH1 vaccine in newly diagnosed glioma (dated by TCRdb to about 2021). Regarding the study in general: Patients received eight vaccinations in weeks 1, 3, 5, 7, 11, 15, 19 and 23, corresponding to visits V03 through V10. Vaccination started 4-6 weeks after radiotherapy alone, or was given together with temozolomide cycles in the groups whose treatment included chemotherapy. Of the approximately 30 treated patients, about 60% were male and around 40% were female, and the mean age was 40.4 years. Before enrollment, patients had received standard therapy of radiotherapy alone, temozolomide alone, or radiochemotherapy with temozolomide; most received the combination. Peripheral blood was collected at six visits: V03 (baseline), V05, V07, V10, V12 and V13. Longitudinal TCRB deep sequencing was performed for roughly 24 treated patients wherever samples were available for exploratory analyses.

There are 14 amino acids in the CDR3, from cysteine to phenylalanine inclusive. Just CDR3 DNA is preserved here, 42 bases in frame from base 1. CDR1 and CDR2 are read off the germline V gene as MNHEY and SVGAGI. V lost 5 bases and J lost 3 bases; the stretch between them is 11 bases long. General study outcomes and caveats: The authors noted that analyses of patient blood samples could not be reproduced because of sample limitations. Pseudoprogression seemed to be unrelated to changes in the top peripheral T cell clonotypes found by TCRB sequencing. Selection of PBMC samples for TCRB deep sequencing was based on availability. Immune responses induced by the vaccine were seen in roughly 92% of patients across multiple MHC alleles.

The library was produced with the immunoSEQ multiplex PCR assay. Rearranged TCR beta chain sequences were amplified with the hsTCRB Kit following the manufacturer's protocol. Sequencing of TCRB libraries was carried out on an Illumina MiSeq. Turning to the authors' computational methods: The proprietary platform of the kit vendor was used for demultiplexing, trimming and gene mapping. Imported from immuneACCESS, the table was reduced by TCRdb to in-frame sequences with V and J called. These copies leave out some clones; in studies compared against another copy, an unresolved V gene accounts for under half, and the cause of the remainder is not known. The V and J calls and clone size were taken over from that table, and D and trimming were inferred from the DNA. The sample contains about 28,000 clones, around 92% of them found a single time. The ten biggest clones cover roughly 20% of the sample.

Of note for this clone: Its binding antigen is unknown. Per-base quality was not reported, and no clone a single base away is much larger than it.

This specimen's time point label, per the study, means: week 5, during vaccination. Each vaccine dose was 300 ug of a 20-mer mutant IDH1 peptide in Montanide, given subcutaneously with topical imiquimod. Donors had newly diagnosed WHO grade 3 or 4 IDH1-mutant astrocytomas with loss of nuclear ATRX. The samples were drawn from NOA16, a multicentre, single-arm, open-label phase I trial in Germany that tested a mutant IDH1 peptide vaccine in humans for the first time. Genomic DNA for TCRB sequencing was extracted from EDTA blood using the DNeasy Blood and Tissue Kit. The chain employs TRBV6-5 and TRBJ1-5, with the D gene too uncertain to name. The receptor was isolated from a man aged 18 to 29 with glioma. The source material was PBMCs, sampled from a glioma patient whose treatment included an IDH1 peptide vaccine. The DNA reads TGTGCCAGCAGTACGGGGTTACTCAATCAGCCCCAGCATTTT. It translates as CASSTGLLNQPQHF.